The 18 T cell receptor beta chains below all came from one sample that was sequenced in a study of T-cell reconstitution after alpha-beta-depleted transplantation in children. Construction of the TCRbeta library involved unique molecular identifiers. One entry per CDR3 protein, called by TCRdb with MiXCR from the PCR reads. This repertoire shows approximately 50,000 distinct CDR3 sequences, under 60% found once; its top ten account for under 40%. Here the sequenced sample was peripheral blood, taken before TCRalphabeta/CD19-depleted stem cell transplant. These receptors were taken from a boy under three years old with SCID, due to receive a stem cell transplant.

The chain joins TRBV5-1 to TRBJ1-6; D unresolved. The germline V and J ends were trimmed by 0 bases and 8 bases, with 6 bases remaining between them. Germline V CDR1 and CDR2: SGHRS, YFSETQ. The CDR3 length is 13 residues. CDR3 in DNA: TGCGCCAGCAGCTTGGCCGAAGATTCACCCCTCCACTTT. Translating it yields CASSLAEDSPLHF.

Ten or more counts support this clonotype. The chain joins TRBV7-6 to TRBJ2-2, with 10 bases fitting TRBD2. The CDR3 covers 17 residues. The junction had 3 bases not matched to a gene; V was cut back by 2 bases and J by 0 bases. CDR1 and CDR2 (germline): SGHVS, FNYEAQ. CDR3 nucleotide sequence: TGTGCCAGCAGCTTACGTAGCGGGGGGACGAACACCGGGGAGCTGTTTTTT. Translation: CASSLRSGGTNTGELFF. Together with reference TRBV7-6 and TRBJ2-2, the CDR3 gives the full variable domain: GAGVSQSPRYKVTKRGQDVALRCDPISGHVSLYWYRQALGQGPEFLTYFNYEAQQDKSGLPNDRFSAERPEGSISTLTIQRTEQRDSAMYRCASSLRSGGTNTGELFFGEGSRLTVL.

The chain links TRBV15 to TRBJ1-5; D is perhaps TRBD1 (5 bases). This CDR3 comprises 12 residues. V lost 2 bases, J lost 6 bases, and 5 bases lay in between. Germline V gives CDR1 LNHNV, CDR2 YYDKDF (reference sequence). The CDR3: CATSRQGQPQHF. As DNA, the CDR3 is TGTGCCACCAGCAGACAGGGTCAGCCCCAGCATTTT.

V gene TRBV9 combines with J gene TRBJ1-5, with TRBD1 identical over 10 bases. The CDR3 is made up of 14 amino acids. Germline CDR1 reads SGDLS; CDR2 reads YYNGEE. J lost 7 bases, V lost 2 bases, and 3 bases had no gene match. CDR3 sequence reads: CASSVGQGDQPQHF. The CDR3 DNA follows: TGTGCCAGCAGCGTCGGACAGGGGGACCAGCCCCAGCATTTT. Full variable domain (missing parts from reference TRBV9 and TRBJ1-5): DSGVTQTPKHLITATGQRVTLRCSPRSGDLSVYWYQQSLDQGLQFLIQYYNGEERAKGNILERFSAQQFPDLHSELNLSSLELGDSALYFCASSVGQGDQPQHFGDGTRLSIL.

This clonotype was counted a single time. The CDR3 DNA is TGTGCCAGCAGCTTAGCCCCCCCTACAGGGAACACTGAAGCTTTCTTT. It translates to CASSLAPPTGNTEAFF. This chain links TRBV7-2 with TRBJ1-1, with TRBD1 as a possible D gene (5 bases). V lost 0 bases and J 1 base, leaving 12 bases between the germline ends. Germline loops: CDR1 SGHTA, CDR2 FQGNSA. This CDR3 has 16 amino acids. Full variable domain (missing parts from reference TRBV7-2 and TRBJ1-1): GAGVSQSPSNKVTEKGKDVELRCDPISGHTALYWYRQSLGQGLEFLIYFQGNSAPDKSGLPSDRFSAERTGGSVSTLTIQRTQQEDSAVYLCASSLAPPTGNTEAFFGQGTRLTVV.

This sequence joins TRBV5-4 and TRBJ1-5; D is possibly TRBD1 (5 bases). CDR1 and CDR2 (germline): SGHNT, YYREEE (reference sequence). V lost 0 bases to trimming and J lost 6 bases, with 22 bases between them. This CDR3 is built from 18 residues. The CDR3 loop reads CASSLGLPGGAARQPQHF. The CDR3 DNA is TGTGCCAGCAGCTTGGGGCTCCCTGGCGGGGCGGCCCGTCAGCCCCAGCATTTT.

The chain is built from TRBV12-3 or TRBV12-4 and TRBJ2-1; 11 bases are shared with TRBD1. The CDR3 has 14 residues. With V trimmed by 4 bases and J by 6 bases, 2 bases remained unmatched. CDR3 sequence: CASSSGTGGNEQFF. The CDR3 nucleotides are TGTGCCAGCAGTTCCGGGACAGGGGGCAATGAGCAGTTCTTC.

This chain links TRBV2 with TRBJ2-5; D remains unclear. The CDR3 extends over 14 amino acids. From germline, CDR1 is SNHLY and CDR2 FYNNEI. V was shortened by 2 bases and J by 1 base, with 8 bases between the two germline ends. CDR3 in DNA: TGTGCCAGCAGTGAACAGGAACGCCAAGAGACCCAGTACTTC. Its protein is CASSEQERQETQYF.

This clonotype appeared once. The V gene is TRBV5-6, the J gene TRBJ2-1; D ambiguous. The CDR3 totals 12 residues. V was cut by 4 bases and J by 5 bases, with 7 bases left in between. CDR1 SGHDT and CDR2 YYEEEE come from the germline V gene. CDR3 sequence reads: CASSPIHNEQFF. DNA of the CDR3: TGTGCCAGCAGCCCTATCCACAATGAGCAGTTCTTC. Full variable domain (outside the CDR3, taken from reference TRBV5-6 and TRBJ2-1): DAGVTQSPTHLIKTRGQQVTLRCSPKSGHDTVSWYQQALGQGPQFIFQYYEEEERQRGNFPDRFSGHQFPNYSSELNVNALLLGDSALYLCASSPIHNEQFFGPGTRLTVL.

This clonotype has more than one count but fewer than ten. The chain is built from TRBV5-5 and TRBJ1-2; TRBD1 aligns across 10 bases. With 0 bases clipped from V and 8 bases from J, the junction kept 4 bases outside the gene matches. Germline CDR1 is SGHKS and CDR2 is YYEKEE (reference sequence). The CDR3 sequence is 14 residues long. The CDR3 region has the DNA TGTGCCAGCAGCTTGGCGGGACAGGGGAGCGGCTACACCTTC. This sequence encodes CASSLAGQGSGYTF.

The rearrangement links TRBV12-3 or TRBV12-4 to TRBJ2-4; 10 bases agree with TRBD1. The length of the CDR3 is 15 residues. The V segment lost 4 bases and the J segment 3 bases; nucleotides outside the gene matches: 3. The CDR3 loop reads CASSWTGGGKNIQYF. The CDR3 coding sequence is TGTGCCAGCAGTTGGACAGGGGGAGGCAAAAACATTCAGTACTTC.

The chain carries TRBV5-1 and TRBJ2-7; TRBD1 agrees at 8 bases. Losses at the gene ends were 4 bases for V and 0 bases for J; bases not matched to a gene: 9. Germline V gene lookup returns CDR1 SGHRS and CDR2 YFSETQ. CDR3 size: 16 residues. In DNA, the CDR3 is TGCGCCAGCAGCACCGGACAGGGATTAAGCTCCTACGAGCAGTACTTC. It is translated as CASSTGQGLSSYEQYF.

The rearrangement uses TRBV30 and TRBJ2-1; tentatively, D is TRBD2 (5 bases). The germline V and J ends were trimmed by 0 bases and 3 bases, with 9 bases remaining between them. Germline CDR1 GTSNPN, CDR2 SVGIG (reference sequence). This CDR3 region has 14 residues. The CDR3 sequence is CAWSVSEDYNEQFF. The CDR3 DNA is TGTGCCTGGAGTGTTAGCGAGGACTACAATGAGCAGTTCTTC. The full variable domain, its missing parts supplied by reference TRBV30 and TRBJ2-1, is SQTIHQWPATLVQPVGSPLSLECTVEGTSNPNLYWYRQAAGRGLQLLFYSVGIGQISSEVPQNLSASRPQDRQFILSSKKLLLSDSGFYLCAWSVSEDYNEQFFGPGTRLTVL.

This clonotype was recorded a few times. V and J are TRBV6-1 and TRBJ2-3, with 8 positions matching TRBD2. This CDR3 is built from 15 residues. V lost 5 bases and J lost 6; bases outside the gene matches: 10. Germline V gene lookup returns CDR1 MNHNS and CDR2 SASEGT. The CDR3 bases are TGTGCCAGCAGTCAGACCGGGGGGGGTCTCGATACGCAGTATTTT. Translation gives CASSQTGGGLDTQYF.

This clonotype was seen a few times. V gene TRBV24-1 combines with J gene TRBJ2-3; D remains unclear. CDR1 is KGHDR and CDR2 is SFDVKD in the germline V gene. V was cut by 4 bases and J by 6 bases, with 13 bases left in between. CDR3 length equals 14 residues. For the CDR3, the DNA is TGTGCCACCAGTGACGCTACCCCTTGGGATACGCAGTATTTT. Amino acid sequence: CATSDATPWDTQYF.

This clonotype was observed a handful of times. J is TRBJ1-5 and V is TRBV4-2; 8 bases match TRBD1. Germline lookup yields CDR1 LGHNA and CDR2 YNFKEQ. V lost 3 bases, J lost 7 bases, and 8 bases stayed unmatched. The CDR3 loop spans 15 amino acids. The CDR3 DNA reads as TGTGCCAGCAGCCAGGTCGACAGGGGAAGGCAGCCCCAGCATTTT. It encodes CASSQVDRGRQPQHF.

The CDR3 here is CSAIWGTASYEQYF. For the CDR3, the DNA is TGCAGTGCTATATGGGGGACGGCCTCCTACGAGCAGTACTTC. The gene calls are TRBV20-1 and TRBJ2-7, with D perhaps assigned TRBD1 or TRBD2 (5 bases each). CDR3 length: 14 amino acids. The V end lost 4 bases, the J end lost 0 bases, and 13 bases lay between the germline ends. CDR1 is DFQATT, CDR2 SNEGSKA, per germline (reference sequence).

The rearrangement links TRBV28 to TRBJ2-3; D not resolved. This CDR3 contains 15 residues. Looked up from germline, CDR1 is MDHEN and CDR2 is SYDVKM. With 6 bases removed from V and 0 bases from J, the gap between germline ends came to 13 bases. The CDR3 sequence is CASSSRTLSTDTQYF. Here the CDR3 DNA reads TGTGCCAGCAGCTCCCGGACCCTTAGCACAGATACGCAGTATTTT.